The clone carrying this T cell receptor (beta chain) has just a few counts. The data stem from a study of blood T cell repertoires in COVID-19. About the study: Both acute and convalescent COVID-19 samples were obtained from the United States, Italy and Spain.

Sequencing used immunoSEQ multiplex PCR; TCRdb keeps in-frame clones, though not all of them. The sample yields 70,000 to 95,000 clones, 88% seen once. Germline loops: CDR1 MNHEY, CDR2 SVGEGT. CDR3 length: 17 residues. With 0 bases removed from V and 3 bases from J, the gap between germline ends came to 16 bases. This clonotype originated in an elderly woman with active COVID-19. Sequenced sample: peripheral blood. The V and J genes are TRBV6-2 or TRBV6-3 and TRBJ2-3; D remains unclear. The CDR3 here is CASSYSLRLQTTDTQYF. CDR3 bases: TGTGCCAGCAGTTACTCCCTTCGACTCCAGACGACAGATACGCAGTATTTT.